The rows below give T cell receptor beta chains drawn from one sample of a study of T cells in localized non-small cell lung cancer. Using immunoSEQ multiplex PCR, the repertoire was profiled, and TCRdb retains in-frame clones only, with some absent. The sample lists around 2,200 clones; around a third were seen once. Material: normal lung tissue next to the tumor, obtained before any cancer treatment. The source is a female donor of 60 years or more with stage I squamous cell lung carcinoma. CDR3s include the opening cysteine and the closing phenylalanine or tryptophan. A D gene is named only where the DNA matches it firmly. Not all rows give a size; the values are once, few, many and, for expanded clones, a class.

TRBJ2-3,-,few,TRBV6-7,CASSYREHTDTQYF,TGTGCCAGCAGTTACAGGGAACACACAGATACGCAGTATTTT
TRBJ1-6,-,-,TRBV9,CASSERGDASSPLHF,TGTGCCAGCAGTGAAAGAGGGGATGCATCCTCACCCCTCCACTTT
TRBJ1-1,-,few,TRBV19,CASSKGRWEAFF,TGTGCCAGTAGTAAGGGCAGGTGGGAAGCTTTCTTT
TRBJ1-4,-,-,TRBV19,CASYTGRGVEKLFF,TGTGCCAGTTATACAGGCAGAGGGGTGGAAAAACTGTTTTTT
TRBJ2-7,-,few,TRBV6-8,CASSYYGSRGNEQYF,TGTGCCAGCAGTTACTATGGCAGTCGGGGGAACGAGCAGTACTTC
TRBJ2-1,-,-,TRBV14,CASSPLRSSYNEQFF,TGTGCCAGCAGCCCCCTTAGGAGCTCCTACAATGAGCAGTTCTTC
TRBJ2-2,-,medium-sized,TRBV9,CASSPDSFGELFF,TGTGCCAGCTCCCCGGATTCATTCGGGGAGCTGTTTTTT
TRBJ1-2,TRBD1,once,TRBV18,CASSPGTDNYDYTF,TGTGCCAGCTCACCTGGGACAGATAACTATGACTACACCTTC
TRBJ1-2,TRBD1,few,TRBV19,CASSSGTANLNNYGYTF,TGTGCCAGTAGTAGCGGGACAGCCAACTTGAACAACTATGGCTACACCTTC
TRBJ1-3,-,-,TRBV11-3,CASSYQGTSGNTIYF,TGTGCCAGCAGCTATCAGGGGACCTCTGGAAACACCATATATTTT
TRBJ2-1,-,-,TRBV28,CASSLWHINEQFF,TGTGCCAGCAGTTTATGGCATATCAATGAGCAGTTCTTC